This T cell receptor (beta chain) was captured in a study of cytomegalovirus exposure and HLA in healthy donors (TCRdb year 2017). For the wider study: According to a later analysis, the 120 or so validation repertoires were produced on the same platform as the roughly 720 repertoires of the first cohort. A separate validation cohort of over 95 different subjects was used in addition to the 666-subject first cohort. The study aimed to test whether signatures of past pathogen exposure could be identified by cataloging public T cell receptors. High-throughput TCR immunosequencing, statistical association of individual TCRs with disease status, and machine learning were combined to predict cytomegalovirus infection status.

Relative to germline, V is 6 bases shorter and J is 1 base shorter, with 16 bases between their ends. The CDR3 runs 15 residues from the cysteine to the phenylalanine. Only CDR3 DNA is held: 45 bases, read in frame from base 1. The germline V gene encodes CDR1 SEHNR and CDR2 FQNEAQ (reference sequence). Note on this clone: This clone's antigen is unknown. Base qualities were left out, and no much larger clone turns up one base away.

The donors were included in the validation cohort of over a hundred subjects, a group kept apart from the approximately 700-subject first cohort. Library preparation employed the immunoSEQ multiplex PCR assay. The original pipeline was this. A statistical classification framework was developed to diagnose cytomegalovirus status using the catalog of TCR beta chain sequences. The table comes from immuneACCESS by way of TCRdb, which keeps in-frame sequences with V and J called. Part of the clones is missing from these tables; in studies checked, under half for an unresolved V gene and the rest for unknown reasons. V and J calls and clone size come straight from that table; D and trimming were deduced from the DNA. Present in this sample are 55,000 to 70,000 clones, about 91% of which were seen just once. The top ten hold around 2.2% of the sample. What the work shows at the level of the full study, not this receptor alone: Most TCR sequences were seen in very few donors, while some public TCRs were found in many individuals. In a later analysis, TCRs clustered in the first cohort were found to also tend to co-occur in the 130 or so validation repertoires, with over 90% of cluster scores above 0. Cytomegalovirus status was reported to be diagnosed by the classifier with high specificity and sensitivity in both the original and validation cohorts. The authors suggested that the approach could potentially be generalized to other disease states and immunological phenotypes. Three of the identified cytomegalovirus-associated TCR beta chains were confirmed in vitro to be specific for cytomegalovirus antigens. The study gave a list of around 170 TCR beta chains associated with cytomegalovirus. A later analysis lacked HLA typing for the validation cohort, so it scored co-occurrence in that cohort across all 110 or so repertoires.

This receptor chain uses TRBV7-9 and TRBJ2-7, with TRBD2 perhaps the D gene, on 6 matching bases. Input material: PBMCs. This TCR was sampled from a woman in her 30s in good health and CMV-seronegative. The nucleotides read TGTGCCAGCAGGAGATCGCGGGAAACGTCCTACGAGCAGTACTTC. It encodes CASRRSRETSYEQYF.